This T cell receptor (beta chain) was sequenced for a study of cytomegalovirus exposure and HLA in healthy donors. Findings of the study overall: Rare sequences made up most TCRs, while some public TCRs were found in many donors.

Primers: 60 Vbeta forward and 13 Jbeta reverse. The data were produced by immunoSEQ multiplex PCR, yet TCRdb's version contains in-frame clones alone and is incomplete. The sample lists about 150,000 clones, about 61% seen once, with around 2.5% in the top ten. Regarding this clone: Its antigen remains unknown.

The germline gives CDR1 MNHNS, CDR2 SASEGT. Trimming took 6 bases from V and 1 from J; bases not matched to a gene: 4. CDR3 size: 14 residues. The TCR sequence derives from a woman between 40 and 55 years old in good health and CMV-seronegative. The chain has TRBV6-1 and TRBJ1-1; 8 nucleotides agree with TRBD1. Material: PBMCs. This chain's CDR3 is CASSIDRGNTEAFF. The CDR3 DNA reads as TGTGCCAGCAGCATAGACAGGGGGAACACTGAAGCTTTCTTT.